This T cell receptor beta chain appears in the sequencing data of a study of sequential checkpoint blockade in melanoma (dated by TCRdb to between 2018 and 2021). A note on the overall study: In a 1:1 randomization, patients received either first-line nivolumab then ipilimumab (arm A) or ipilimumab then nivolumab (arm B). Maintenance nivolumab came after each of the two trial sequences. The full study reports these points: The model for predicting response that combines TCR metrics with mutation burden needs to be validated in larger, independent patient cohorts.

About this clone: This receptor's antigen is unknown. Per-nucleotide qualities are absent, and no much larger clonotype sits a single base away.

The intended sense of this specimen's treatment or condition label: randomized to nivolumab then ipilimumab (arm A) or the reverse (arm B). No trial patient had received prior DNA-damaging chemotherapy. On a FACS Aria II flow cytometer, live CD3+CD8+ cells that were negative for CD19 and CD56 were sorted from thawed PBMCs. Samples came from patients with melanoma in CheckMate 064, a randomized, open-label phase II trial of sequential checkpoint blockade. Peripheral blood mononuclear cells were collected by leukapheresis, purified with Ficoll-Paque, and frozen in human serum with about 9.6% DMSO. Immediately after sorting, the purity of sorted blood CD3+CD8+ cells was verified to be >95%, after which DNA was extracted. TCRbeta CDR3 regions were immunosequenced from genomic DNA with the immunoSEQ Assay. Prior to high-throughput sequencing, genomic DNA was amplified by bias-controlled multiplex PCR. Per the authors' processing: To quantify the absolute abundance of each unique TCRbeta CDR3 region, the sequences were collapsed and filtered. Clonality, defined as 1 minus Pielou's evenness, was calculated using only productive rearrangements. A previously published method was used to identify clones whose frequencies were significantly greater in on-treatment samples than in baseline samples. TCRdb holds this immuneACCESS table with in-frame rearrangements only. Some clones are missing; in checked studies, unresolved V genes explain under half, and the rest has no known cause. That table is the source of V, J and clone size, and D and trimming were worked out from the DNA. The sample includes tens of thousands of clones, with 86% observed a single time. The ten most abundant clones make up 12% of the sample.

Specimen: CD8+ T cells sorted from blood (inferred from file names), collected from a patient given nivolumab and ipilimumab in sequence. The sequence came from a human donor with melanoma.

The DNA reads as follows: TGTGCCAGCAGCTTAGCAAAGGGATTCGGGGGGCTGAACACTGAAGCTTTCTTT. Translated, this gives CASSLAKGFGGLNTEAFF. The chain employs TRBV7-9 and TRBJ1-1; perhaps TRBD1 is the D gene, with 6 bases matching. The CDR3 contains 18 residues, cysteine and phenylalanine counted. The sequence is cut down to CDR3 DNA, 54 bases in frame from base 1. From a lookup of the germline V gene (reference sequence), CDR1 and CDR2 are SEHNR and FQNEAQ. Deletion took 0 bases off V and 0 bases off J, with a span of 17 bases between the germline ends.